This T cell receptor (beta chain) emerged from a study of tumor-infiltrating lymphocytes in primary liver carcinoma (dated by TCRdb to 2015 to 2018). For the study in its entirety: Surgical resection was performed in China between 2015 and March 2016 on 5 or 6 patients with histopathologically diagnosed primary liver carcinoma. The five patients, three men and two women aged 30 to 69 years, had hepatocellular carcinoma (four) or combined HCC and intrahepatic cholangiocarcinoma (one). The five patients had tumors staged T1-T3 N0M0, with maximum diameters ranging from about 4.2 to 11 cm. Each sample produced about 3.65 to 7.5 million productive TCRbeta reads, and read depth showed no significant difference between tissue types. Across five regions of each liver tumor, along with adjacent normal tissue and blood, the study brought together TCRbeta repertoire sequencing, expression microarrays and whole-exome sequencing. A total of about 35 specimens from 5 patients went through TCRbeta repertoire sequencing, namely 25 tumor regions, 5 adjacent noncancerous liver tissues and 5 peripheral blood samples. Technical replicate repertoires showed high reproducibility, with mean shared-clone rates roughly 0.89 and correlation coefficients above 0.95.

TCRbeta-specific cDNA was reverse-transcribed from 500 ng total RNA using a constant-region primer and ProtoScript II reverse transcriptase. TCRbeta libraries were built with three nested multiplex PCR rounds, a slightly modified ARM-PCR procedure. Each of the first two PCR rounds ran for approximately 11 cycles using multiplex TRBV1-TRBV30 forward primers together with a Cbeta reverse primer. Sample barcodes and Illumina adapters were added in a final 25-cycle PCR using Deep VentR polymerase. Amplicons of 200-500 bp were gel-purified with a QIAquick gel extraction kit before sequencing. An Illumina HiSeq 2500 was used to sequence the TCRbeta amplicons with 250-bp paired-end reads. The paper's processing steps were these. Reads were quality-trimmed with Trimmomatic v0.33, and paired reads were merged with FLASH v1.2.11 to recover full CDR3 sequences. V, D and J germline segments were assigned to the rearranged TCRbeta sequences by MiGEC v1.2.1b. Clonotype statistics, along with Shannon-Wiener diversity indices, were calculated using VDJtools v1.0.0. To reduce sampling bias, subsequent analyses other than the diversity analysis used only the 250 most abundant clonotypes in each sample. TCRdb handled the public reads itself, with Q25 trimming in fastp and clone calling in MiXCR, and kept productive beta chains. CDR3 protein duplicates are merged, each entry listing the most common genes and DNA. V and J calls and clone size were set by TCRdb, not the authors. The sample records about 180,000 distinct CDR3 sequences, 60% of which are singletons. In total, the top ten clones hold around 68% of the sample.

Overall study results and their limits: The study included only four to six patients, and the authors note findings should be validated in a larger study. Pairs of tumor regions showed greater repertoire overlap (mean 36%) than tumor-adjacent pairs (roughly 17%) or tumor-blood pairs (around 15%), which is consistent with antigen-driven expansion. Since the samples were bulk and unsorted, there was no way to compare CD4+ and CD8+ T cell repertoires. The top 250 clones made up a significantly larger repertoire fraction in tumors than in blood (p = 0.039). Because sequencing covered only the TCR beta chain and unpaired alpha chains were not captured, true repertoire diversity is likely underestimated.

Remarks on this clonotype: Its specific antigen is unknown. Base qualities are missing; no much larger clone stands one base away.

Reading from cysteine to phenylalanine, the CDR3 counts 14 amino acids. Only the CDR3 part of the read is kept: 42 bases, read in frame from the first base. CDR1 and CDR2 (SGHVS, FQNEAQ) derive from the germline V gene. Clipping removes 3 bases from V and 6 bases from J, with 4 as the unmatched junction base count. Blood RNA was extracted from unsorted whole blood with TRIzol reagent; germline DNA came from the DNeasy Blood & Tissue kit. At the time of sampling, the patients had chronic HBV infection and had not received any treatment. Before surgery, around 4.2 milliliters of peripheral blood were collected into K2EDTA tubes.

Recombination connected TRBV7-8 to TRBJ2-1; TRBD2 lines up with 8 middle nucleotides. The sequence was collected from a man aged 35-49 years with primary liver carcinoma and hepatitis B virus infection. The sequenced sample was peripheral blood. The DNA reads TGTGCCAGCAGCTTCGCCGGGGGGGCCAATGAGCAGTTCTTC. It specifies CASSFAGGANEQFF.